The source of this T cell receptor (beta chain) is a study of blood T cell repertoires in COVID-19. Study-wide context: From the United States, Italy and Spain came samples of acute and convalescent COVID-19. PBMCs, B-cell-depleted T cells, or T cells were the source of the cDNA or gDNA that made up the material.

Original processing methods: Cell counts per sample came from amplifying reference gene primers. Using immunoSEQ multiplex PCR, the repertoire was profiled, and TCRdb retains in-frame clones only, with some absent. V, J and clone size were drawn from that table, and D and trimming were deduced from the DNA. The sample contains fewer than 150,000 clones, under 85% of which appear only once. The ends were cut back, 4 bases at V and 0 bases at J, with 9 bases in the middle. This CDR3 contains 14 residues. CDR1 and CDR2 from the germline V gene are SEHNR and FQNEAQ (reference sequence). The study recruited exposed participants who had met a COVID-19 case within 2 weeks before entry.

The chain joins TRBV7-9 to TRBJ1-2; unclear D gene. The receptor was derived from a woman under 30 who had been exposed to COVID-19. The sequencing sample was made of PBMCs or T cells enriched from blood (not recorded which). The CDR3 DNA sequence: TGTGCCAGCAGCTACCAGACTTCTAACTATGGCTACACCTTC. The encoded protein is CASSYQTSNYGYTF.